This TCR beta chain appears in the sequencing data of a study of cytomegalovirus exposure and HLA in healthy donors. Study-level points and caveats: A later analysis showed that HLA-associated TCR beta chains had undergone more clonal expansion than equally common others. Exclusion applied to some V segments, including TRBV6-2 and TRBV6-3, as they were indistinguishable.

Points on this clone: The antigen remains undetermined.

This CDR3 comprises 12 residues. From germline, CDR1 is SQVTM and CDR2 ANQGSEA. Trimming stripped 3 bases from V and 1 base from J, with 6 bases between. PCR used 60 Vbeta primers and 13 Jbeta primers. Profiled with immunoSEQ multiplex PCR; TCRdb holds only in-frame clones, not every one. This table has 150,000 or so clones, 60% to 80% appearing once. This sequence joins TRBV29-1 and TRBJ2-5; D not certain. The sequenced material came from PBMCs. The sequence was collected from a man in his fifties or sixties in good health and CMV-seropositive. The CDR3 here is CSVDRLQETQYF. The CDR3 DNA follows: TGCAGCGTTGATAGACTCCAAGAGACCCAGTACTTC.